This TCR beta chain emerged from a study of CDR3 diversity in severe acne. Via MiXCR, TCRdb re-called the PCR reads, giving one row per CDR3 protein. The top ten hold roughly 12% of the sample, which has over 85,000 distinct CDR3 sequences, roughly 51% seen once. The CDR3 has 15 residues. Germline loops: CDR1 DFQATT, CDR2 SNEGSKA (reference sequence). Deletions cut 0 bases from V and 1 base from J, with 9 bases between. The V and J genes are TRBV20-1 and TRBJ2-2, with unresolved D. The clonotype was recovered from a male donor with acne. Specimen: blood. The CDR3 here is CSARDLRENTGELFF. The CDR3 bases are TGCAGTGCTAGAGATCTGCGCGAGAACACCGGGGAGCTGTTTTTT.